The 2 T cell receptor beta chains given below trace back to one sample, sequenced in a study of early T cells in non-severe SARS-CoV-2 infection. TCRdb reprocessed the 5' RACE reads via MiXCR and lists one record per CDR3 protein. The sample holds some 70,000 distinct CDR3 sequences, more than 9% seen once. Sequencing was performed on whole blood. The receptors stem from an adult who was a healthcare worker with PCR-confirmed SARS-CoV-2 infection or an uninfected control (not recorded which).

This clonotype has at least ten counts. The chain employs TRBV27 and TRBJ2-7, with a weak D call TRBD1 (6 bases). Germline values: CDR1 MNHEY, CDR2 SMNVEV (reference sequence). V gave up 2 bases and J gave up 3 bases, with 11 bases separating them. The CDR3 contains 14 residues. DNA of the CDR3: TGTGCCAGCAGTTTAAGGGGACACCTCTACGAGCAGTACTTC. Amino acid sequence: CASSLRGHLYEQYF.

This clonotype showed up many times. The chain uses TRBV7-2 and TRBJ2-2; a weak D match, TRBD2 (6 bases). CDR1 is SGHTA and CDR2 is FQGNSA in the germline V gene. V was cut by 6 bases and J by 7 bases, with 24 bases left in between. The CDR3 spans 17 residues. The CDR3 here is CASRSPGRAGFGGELFF. For the CDR3, the DNA is TGTGCCAGCAGATCTCCCGGCAGGGCGGGATTTGGCGGGGAGCTGTTTTTT.